This TCR beta chain originates from a study of tumor-infiltrating lymphocytes in primary liver carcinoma. Study as a whole: The patients included men and women who were aged 30 to 69 years. Samples yielded about 3.5 to 7.5 million productive TCRbeta reads, similar across tissue types.

This clonotype appeared a few times. The antigen is undetermined. One end of the junction is discordant with germline, which a read error may explain. Study observations and caveats: Significantly greater top-250-clone fractions characterized tumors relative to blood (p = 0.039).

Constant-region priming of around 530 ng total RNA yielded TCR beta cDNA. Slightly modified ARM-PCR served as the procedure for the TCR beta libraries. These libraries came from three rounds of nested multiplex PCR. Investigators reported that the first two PCR rounds, at 10 cycles each, used TRBV1-TRBV30 forward primers with a C-beta reverse primer. MiXCR, run by TCRdb on the multiplex PCR reads, gives a single entry per CDR3 protein. The repertoire includes a few hundred thousand distinct CDR3 sequences, more than 55% of them detected once, and about 18% sits in the top ten. It was unsorted whole blood that yielded blood RNA, and germline DNA was also extracted. Germline assignment: CDR1 SGHAT and CDR2 FQNNGV. CDR3 size: 15 residues.

V is TRBV11-2 and J is TRBJ2-6; D may be TRBD1 or TRBD2 (5 bases each). This TCR came from a woman aged 30 to 39 with primary liver carcinoma and hepatitis B virus infection. Input material: peripheral blood. The CDR3 protein is CASTGTDSGANVLTF. The CDR3 DNA reads TGTGCCAGCACCGGGACCGATTCTGGGGCCAACGTCCTGACCTTC.